This T cell receptor beta chain was sequenced in a study of identical twins. The CDR3 is 16 residues long. CDR1 WSHSY and CDR2 SAAADI come from the germline V gene. Trimming removed 4 bases at V and 0 bases at J, with 14 bases between. TCRdb called the 5' RACE reads again in MiXCR, with one record for every CDR3 protein. This sample has fewer than 350,000 distinct CDR3 sequences, with 8% to 9% found just once. In its sample, this clonotype was seen many times. A further study also used this sample, focusing on yellow fever vaccine responses in identical twins.

The chain carries TRBV10-2 and TRBJ2-3; D gene unclear. The specimen was memory (CD45RO+) T cells sorted from blood. The receptor's source is a woman between 18 and 29 years old in good health. This CDR3 reads CASSAGWVRSTDTQYF. In nucleotides, the CDR3 is TGCGCCAGCAGTGCTGGGTGGGTGAGGAGCACAGATACGCAGTATTTT.